This note documents a single TCR beta chain sequence. The antigen remains undetermined. Profiled with immunoSEQ multiplex PCR; TCRdb holds only in-frame clones, not every one. The sample lists roughly 90,000 clones, less than 95% occurring once. This entry comes from a study of graft-versus-host responses after intestinal transplantation. CDR1 is SGHAT, CDR2 FQNNGV, per germline. This CDR3 is built from 17 residues. V was pared by 7 bases and J by 1 base, with 13 bases of the junction left unmatched. The study, taken as a whole, reports: When patients had graft-donor T cell macrochimerism, their allografts held high graft-versus-host to host-versus-graft clonal ratios.

This TCR derives from a human donor who was the organ donor for an intestinal transplant. Sequences were derived from unstimulated CD4+ T cells sorted from spleen or lymph node cells, sampled before transplant. The V call is TRBV11-2, the J call TRBJ2-3, with 8 nucleotides matching TRBD2. The CDR3 region has the DNA TGTGCCAGCAACGATAAGGGGGGAGCGGGGGGCACAGATACGCAGTATTTT. This translates into CASNDKGGAGGTDTQYF.